This TCR beta chain emerged from a study of T cells in localized non-small cell lung cancer. This clone is a singleton in its sample. The table came from immunoSEQ multiplex PCR; TCRdb's copy has only in-frame clones and leaves some out. Here the sample spans approximately 29,000 clones, around 82% being singletons. This TCR came from a man aged 35-69 years with stage III lung adenocarcinoma. This material consisted of peripheral blood mononuclear cells, taken before any cancer treatment.

CDR3 sequence (DNA): TGTGCCAGCAGCCCCGGGCCTGTCCAAGAGACCCAGTACTTC. It yields the protein CASSPGPVQETQYF. The chain is built from TRBV5-4 and TRBJ2-5; D not certain. Trimming cost V 4 bases and J 1 base, with 11 bases left between them. This CDR3 is 14 amino acids long. CDR1 and CDR2 (germline): SGHNT, YYREEE (reference sequence).